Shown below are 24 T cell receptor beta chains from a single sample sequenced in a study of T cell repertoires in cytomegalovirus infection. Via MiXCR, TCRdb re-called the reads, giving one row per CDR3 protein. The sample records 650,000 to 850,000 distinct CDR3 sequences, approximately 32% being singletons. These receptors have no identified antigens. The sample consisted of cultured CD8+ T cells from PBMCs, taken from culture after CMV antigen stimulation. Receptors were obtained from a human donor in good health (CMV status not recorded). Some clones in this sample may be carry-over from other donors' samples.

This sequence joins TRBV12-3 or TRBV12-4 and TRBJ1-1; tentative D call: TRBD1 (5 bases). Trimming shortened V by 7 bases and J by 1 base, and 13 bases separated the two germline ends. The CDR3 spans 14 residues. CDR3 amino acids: CASTAGGSNTEAFF. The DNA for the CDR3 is TGTGCCAGCACTGCTGGGGGGTCGAACACTGAAGCTTTCTTT.

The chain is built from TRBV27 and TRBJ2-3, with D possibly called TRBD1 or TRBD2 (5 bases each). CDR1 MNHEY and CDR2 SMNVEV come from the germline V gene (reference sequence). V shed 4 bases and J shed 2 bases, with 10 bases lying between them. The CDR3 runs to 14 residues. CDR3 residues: CASSSPGTTDTQYF. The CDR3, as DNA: TGTGCCAGCAGTTCTCCCGGGACCACAGATACGCAGTATTTT.

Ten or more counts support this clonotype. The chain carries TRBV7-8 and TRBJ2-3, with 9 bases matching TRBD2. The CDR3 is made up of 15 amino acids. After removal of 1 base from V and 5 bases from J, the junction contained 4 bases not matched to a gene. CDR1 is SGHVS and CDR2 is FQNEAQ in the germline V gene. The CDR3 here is CASSLGPSGVDTQYF. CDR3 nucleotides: TGTGCCAGCAGCTTAGGTCCTAGCGGGGTAGATACGCAGTATTTT.

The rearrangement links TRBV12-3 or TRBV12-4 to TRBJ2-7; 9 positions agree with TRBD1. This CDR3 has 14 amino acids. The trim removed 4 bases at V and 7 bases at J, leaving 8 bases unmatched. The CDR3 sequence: CASSCPRGQGEQYV. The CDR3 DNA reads TGTGCCAGCAGTTGCCCCAGGGGACAGGGAGAGCAGTACGTC.

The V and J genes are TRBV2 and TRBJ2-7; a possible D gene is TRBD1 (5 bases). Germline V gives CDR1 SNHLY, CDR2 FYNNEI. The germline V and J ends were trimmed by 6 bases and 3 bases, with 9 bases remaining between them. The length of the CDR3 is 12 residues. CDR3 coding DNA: TGTGCCAGCAGCGGCAGGGTCTACGAGCAGTACTTC. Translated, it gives CASSGRVYEQYF.

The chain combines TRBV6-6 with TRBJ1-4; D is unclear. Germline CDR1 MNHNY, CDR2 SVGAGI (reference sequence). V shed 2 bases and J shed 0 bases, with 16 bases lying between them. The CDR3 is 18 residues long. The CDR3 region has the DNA TGTGCCAGCAGTTACCTGAACAGCGACTTCGCAACTAATGAAAAACTGTTTTTT. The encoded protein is CASSYLNSDFATNEKLFF.

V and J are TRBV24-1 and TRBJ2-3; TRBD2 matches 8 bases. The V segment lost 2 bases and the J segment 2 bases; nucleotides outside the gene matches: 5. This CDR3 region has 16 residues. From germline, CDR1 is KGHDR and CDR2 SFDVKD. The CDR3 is CATSDWSGGYTDTQYF. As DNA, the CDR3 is TGTGCCACCAGTGATTGGAGCGGGGGATACACAGATACGCAGTATTTT.

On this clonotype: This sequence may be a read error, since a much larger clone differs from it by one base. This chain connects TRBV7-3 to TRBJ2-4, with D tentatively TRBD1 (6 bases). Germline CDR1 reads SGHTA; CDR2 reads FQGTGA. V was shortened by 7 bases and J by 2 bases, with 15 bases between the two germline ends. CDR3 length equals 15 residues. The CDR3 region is CASNPGDQTKNIQYF. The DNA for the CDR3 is TGTGCCAGCAACCCAGGGGACCAAACCAAAAACATTCAGTACTTC.

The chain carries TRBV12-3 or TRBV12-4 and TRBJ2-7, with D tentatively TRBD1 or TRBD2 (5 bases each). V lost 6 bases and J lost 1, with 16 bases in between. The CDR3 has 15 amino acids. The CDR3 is CASSFGASSSYEQYF. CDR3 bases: TGTGCCAGCAGCTTCGGGGCCTCTTCTTCCTACGAGCAGTACTTC.

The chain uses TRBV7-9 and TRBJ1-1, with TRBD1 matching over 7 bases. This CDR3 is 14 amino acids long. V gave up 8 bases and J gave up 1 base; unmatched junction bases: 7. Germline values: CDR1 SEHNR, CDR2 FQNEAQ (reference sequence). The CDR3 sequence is CASFRGTANTEAFF. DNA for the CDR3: TGTGCCAGCTTTCGCGGGACAGCGAACACTGAAGCTTTCTTT.

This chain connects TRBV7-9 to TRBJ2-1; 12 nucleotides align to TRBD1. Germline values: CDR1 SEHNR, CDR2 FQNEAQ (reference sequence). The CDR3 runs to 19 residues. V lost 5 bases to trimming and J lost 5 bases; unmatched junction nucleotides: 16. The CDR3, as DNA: TGTGCCAGCAGCACCCCGTATGGGACAGGGGGCTCGGTCGACAATGAGCAGTTCTTC. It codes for CASSTPYGTGGSVDNEQFF.

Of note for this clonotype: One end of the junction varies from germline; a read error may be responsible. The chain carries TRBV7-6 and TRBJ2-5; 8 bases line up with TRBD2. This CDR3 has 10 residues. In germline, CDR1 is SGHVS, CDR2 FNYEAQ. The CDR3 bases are TGTGTCAGCGGGGGAGAGACCCAGTACTTC. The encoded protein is CVSGGETQYF.

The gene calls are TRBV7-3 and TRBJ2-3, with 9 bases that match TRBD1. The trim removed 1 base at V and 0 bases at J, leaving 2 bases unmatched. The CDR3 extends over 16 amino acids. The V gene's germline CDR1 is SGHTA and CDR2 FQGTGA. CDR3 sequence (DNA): TGTGCCAGCAGCTTAATTGGACAGGGGAGCACAGATACGCAGTATTTT. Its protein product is CASSLIGQGSTDTQYF.

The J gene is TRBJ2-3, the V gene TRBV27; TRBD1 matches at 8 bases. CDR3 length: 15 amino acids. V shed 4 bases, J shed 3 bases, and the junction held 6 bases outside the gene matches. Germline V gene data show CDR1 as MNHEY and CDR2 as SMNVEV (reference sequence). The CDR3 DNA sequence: TGTGCCAGCAGTTCCCGGACAGGGACTACAGATACGCAGTATTTT. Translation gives CASSSRTGTTDTQYF.

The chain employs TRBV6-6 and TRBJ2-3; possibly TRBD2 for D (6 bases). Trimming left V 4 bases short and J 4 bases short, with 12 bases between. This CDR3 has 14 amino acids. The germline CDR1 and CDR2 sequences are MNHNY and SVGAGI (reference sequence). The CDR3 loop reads CASSSGLSSDTQYF. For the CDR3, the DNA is TGTGCCAGCAGTTCGGGACTCTCATCAGATACGCAGTATTTT.

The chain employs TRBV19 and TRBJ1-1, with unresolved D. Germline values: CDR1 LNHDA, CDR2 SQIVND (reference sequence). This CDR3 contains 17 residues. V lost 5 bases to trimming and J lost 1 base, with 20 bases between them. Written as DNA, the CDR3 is TGTGCCAGTAGTTTCCTCATGACAAGGGATGGGAACACTGAAGCTTTCTTT. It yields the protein CASSFLMTRDGNTEAFF. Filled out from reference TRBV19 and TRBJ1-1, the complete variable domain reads DGGITQSPKYLFRKEGQNVTLSCEQNLNHDAMYWYRQDPGQGLRLIYYSQIVNDFQKGDIAEGYSVSREKKESFPLTVTSAQKNPTAFYLCASSFLMTRDGNTEAFFGQGTRLTVV.

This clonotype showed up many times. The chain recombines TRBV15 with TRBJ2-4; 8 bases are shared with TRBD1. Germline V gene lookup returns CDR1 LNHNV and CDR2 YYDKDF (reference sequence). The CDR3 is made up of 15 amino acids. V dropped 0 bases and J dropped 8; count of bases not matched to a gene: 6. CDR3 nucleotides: TGTGCCACCAGCAGAGAGATAGGACAGGGAGACATTCAGTACTTC. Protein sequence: CATSREIGQGDIQYF.

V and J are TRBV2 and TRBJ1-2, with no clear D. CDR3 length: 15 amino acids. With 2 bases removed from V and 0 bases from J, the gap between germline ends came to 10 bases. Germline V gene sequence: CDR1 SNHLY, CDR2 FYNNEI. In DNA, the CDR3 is TGTGCCAGCAGTGAATCTCAGGCCCCTAACTATGGCTACACCTTC. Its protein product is CASSESQAPNYGYTF.

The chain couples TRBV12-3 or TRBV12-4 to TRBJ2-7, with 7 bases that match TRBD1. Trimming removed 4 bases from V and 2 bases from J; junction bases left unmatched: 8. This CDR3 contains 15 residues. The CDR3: CASSYDRVAAYEQYF. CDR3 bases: TGTGCCAGCAGTTATGACAGGGTGGCGGCCTACGAGCAGTACTTC.

CDR3 in DNA: TGTGCCAGCAGCTTTAGGCTAGCGGGGGGGATTAGCACAGATACGCAGTATTTT. Its protein product is CASSFRLAGGISTDTQYF. The chain is built from TRBV11-2 and TRBJ2-3; TRBD2 agrees at 12 bases. The CDR3 has 18 residues. The V gene's germline CDR1 is SGHAT and CDR2 FQNNGV. J was trimmed by 0 bases and V by 3 bases; bases with no gene match: 7.

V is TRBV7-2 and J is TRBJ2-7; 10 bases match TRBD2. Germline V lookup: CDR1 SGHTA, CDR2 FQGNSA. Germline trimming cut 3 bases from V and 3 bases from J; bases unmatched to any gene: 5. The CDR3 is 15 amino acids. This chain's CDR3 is CASSFFSGGFYEQYF. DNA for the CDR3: TGTGCCAGCAGCTTTTTTAGCGGGGGGTTCTACGAGCAGTACTTC.

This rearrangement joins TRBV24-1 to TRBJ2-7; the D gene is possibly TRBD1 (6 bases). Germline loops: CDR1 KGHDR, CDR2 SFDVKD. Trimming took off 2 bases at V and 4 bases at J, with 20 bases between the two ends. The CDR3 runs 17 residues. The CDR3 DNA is TGTGCCACCAGTGATTCGTTGACCCGGGACAAACATTACGAGCAGTACGTC. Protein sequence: CATSDSLTRDKHYEQYV.

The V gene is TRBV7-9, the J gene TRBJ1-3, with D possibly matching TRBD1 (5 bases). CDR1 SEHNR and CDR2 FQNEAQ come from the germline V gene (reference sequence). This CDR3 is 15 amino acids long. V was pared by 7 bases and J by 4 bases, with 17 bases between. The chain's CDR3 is CASTNRPASGNTIYF. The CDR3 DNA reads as TGTGCCAGCACCAACAGGCCGGCGTCCGGAAACACCATATATTTT.

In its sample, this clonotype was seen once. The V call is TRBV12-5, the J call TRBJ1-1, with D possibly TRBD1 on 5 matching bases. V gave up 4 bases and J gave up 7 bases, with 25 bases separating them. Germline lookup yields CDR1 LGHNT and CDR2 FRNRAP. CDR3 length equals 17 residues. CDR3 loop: CASGWGGEGLPGLEAFF. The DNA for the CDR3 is TGTGCTAGTGGTTGGGGGGGTGAGGGTCTCCCGGGGCTTGAAGCTTTCTTT.